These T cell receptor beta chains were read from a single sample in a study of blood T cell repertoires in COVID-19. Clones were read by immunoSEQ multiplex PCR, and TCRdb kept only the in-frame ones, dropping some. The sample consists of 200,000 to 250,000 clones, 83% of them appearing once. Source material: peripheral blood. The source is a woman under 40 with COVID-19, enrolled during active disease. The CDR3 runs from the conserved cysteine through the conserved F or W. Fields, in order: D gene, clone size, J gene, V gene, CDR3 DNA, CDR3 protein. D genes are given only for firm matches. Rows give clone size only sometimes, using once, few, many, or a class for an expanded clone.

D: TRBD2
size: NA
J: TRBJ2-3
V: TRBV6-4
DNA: TGTGCCAGCAGTGACTCGAGACTAGCGGGCGGAGATACGCAGTATTTT
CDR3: CASSDSRLAGGDTQYF

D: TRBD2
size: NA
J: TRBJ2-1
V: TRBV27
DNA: TGTGCCAGCAGTCCGCGTCGGACTAGCGGGGGGAAAAGCTCCTACAATGAGCAGTTCTTC
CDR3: CASSPRRTSGGKSSYNEQFF

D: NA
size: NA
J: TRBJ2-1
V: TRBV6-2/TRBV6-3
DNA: TGTGCCAGCAGTATCTGGGCCGCGGCCGGGAGAAATGAGCAGTTCTTC
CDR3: CASSIWAAAGRNEQFF

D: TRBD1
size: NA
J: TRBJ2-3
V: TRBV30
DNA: TGTGCCGGGACAGGGGTTAGCACAGATACGCAGTATTTT
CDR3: CAGTGVSTDTQYF

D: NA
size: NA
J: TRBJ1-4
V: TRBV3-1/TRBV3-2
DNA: TGTGCCAGCAGCCCGGTTACAGGGTTTCAGGAAAAACTGTTTTTT
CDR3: CASSPVTGFQEKLFF

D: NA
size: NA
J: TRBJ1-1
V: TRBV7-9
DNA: TGTGCCAGCAGCTCCATCCCCCCGGGGTGGGTCTTGAACACTGAAGCTTTCTTT
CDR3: CASSSIPPGWVLNTEAFF

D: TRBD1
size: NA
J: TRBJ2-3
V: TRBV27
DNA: TGTGCCAGCAGCCTAGGGGGCATAGATACGCAGTATTTT
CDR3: CASSLGGIDTQYF

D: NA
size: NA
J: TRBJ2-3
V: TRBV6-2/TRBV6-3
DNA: TGTGCCAGCAGTTACGAACCCCCGGTGATAACAGATACGCAGTATTTT
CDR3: CASSYEPPVITDTQYF

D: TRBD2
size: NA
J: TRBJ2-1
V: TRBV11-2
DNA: TGTGCCAGCAGCCTAGCGGGGGGTGAGCAGTTCTTC
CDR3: CASSLAGGEQFF

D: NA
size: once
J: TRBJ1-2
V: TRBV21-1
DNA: TGTGCCAGCAGCACCTTTGTCCCCGGACAGGTGGACTATGGCTACACCTTC
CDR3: CASSTFVPGQVDYGYTF

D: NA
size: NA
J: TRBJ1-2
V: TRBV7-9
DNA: TGTGCCAGCAGCCCCGTAATGAGGAGCTACACCTTC
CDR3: CASSPVMRSYTF

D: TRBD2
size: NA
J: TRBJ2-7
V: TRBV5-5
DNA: TGTGCCAGCAGCCCGGGACTAGCGGGAGACGAGCAGTACTTC
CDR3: CASSPGLAGDEQYF

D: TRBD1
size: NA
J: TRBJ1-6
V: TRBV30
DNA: TGTGCCTCAACTGGTGGGACAGGGGTCTCACCCCTCCACTTT
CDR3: CASTGGTGVSPLHF

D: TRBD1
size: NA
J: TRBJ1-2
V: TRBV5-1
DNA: TGCGCCAGCAGCTCAAACAGGGGAGGCTACACCTTC
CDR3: CASSSNRGGYTF

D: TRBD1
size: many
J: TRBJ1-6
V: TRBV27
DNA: TGTGCCAGCACCGACAGGGAAAACTCCTATAATTCACCCCTCCACTTT
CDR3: CASTDRENSYNSPLHF

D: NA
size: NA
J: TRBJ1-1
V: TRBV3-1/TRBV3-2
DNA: TGTGCCAGCAGCCAAGGACCGGGGAACACTGAAGCTTTCTTT
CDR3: CASSQGPGNTEAFF

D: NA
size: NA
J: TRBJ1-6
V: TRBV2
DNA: TGTGCCAGCGTGGAAGGGGTTTCACCCCTCCACTTT
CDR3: CASVEGVSPLHF

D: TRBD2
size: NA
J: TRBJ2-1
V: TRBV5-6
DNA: TGTGCCAGCAGCTTTGGACTAGCGGACAATGAGCAGTTCTTC
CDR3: CASSFGLADNEQFF

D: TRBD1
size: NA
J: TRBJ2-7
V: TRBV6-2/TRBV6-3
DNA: TGTGCCAGCAGTTCATCTGGTGGACAGGCGGCCTCCTACGAGCAGTACTTC
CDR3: CASSSSGGQAASYEQYF

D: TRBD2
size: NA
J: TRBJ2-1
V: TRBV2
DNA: TGTGCCAGCAGAGGGATAGCGGGTATAAGCTCCTACAATGAGCAGTTCTTC
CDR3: CASRGIAGISSYNEQFF

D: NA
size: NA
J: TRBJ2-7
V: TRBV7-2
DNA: TGTGCCAGCAGTTCGGAGCTACAGGGTCTACAGTACTTC
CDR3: CASSSELQGLQYF

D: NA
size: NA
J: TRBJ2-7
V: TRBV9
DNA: TGTGCCAGCAGCGTAATTGGAGGGCCTGGAGAGCAGTACTTC
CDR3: CASSVIGGPGEQYF

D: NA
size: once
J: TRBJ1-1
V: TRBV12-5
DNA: TGTGCTAGTGGTCTGGCCGGGGGCACTGAAGCTTTCTTT
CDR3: CASGLAGGTEAFF

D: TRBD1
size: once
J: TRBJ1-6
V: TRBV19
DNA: TGTGCCAGTAGTATAAGGACAGGAATTGGCTCCTATAATTCACCCCTCCACTTT
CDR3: CASSIRTGIGSYNSPLHF

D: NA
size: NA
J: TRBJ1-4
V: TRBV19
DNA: TGTGCCAGTAGTAGTTCCGAGGCAACTAATGAAAAACTGTTTTTT
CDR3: CASSSSEATNEKLFF

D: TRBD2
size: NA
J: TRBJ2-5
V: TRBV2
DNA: TGTGCCAGCAGTGTAAGGGCTAGCGGGAGTGTTGAGACCCAGTACTTC
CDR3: CASSVRASGSVETQYF

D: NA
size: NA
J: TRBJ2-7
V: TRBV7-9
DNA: TGTGCCAGCAGCTTAGCTCAGGTCAACTCCTACGAGCAGTACTTC
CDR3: CASSLAQVNSYEQYF

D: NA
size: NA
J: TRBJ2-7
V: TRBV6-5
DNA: TGTGCCAGCAGTCGGGTCACCTACGAGCAGTACTTC
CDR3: CASSRVTYEQYF

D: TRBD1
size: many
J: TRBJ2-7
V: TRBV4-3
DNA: TGCGCCAGCAGCCGCAAACCGGGACAGGGGGCCGACGAGCAGTACTTC
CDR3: CASSRKPGQGADEQYF

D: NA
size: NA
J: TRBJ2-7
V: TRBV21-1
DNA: TGTGCCAGCAAGAGCTCCCGTTTCGTGCAGTACTTC
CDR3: CASKSSRFVQYF

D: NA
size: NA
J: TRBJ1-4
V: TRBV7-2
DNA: TGTGCCAGCAGCTTAGCTGAGGTGCAGGGGATGGGTGAAAAACTGTTTTTT
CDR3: CASSLAEVQGMGEKLFF

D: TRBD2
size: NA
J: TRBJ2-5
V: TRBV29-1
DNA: TGCAGCGTTGAAGAATCCGGGCGGGAGGAGACCCAGTACTTC
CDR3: CSVEESGREETQYF

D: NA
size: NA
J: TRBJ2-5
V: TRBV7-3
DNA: TGTGCCAGCAGCCTACTCCGGGGGGAGACCCAGTACTTC
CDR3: CASSLLRGETQYF

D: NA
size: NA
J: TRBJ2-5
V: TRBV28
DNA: TGTGCCAGCAGTTTTTCGAGACTACCAATAGAGACCCAGTACTTC
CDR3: CASSFSRLPIETQYF

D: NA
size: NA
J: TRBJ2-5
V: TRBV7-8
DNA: TGTGCCAGCAGCCTGGACTCGTCGGAGACCCAGTACTTC
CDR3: CASSLDSSETQYF

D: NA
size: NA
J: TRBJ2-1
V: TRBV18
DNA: TGTGCCAGCTCACCAGCACAGGGAGTAACAAATGAGCAGTTCTTC
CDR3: CASSPAQGVTNEQFF

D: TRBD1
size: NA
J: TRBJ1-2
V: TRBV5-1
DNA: TGCGCCAGCAGCTTGGCCGGACAGGGGCGCGCGTTTGGCTACACCTTC
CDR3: CASSLAGQGRAFGYTF

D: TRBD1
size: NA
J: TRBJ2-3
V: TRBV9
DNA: TGTGCCAGCAGCGCTGGGACAGGGGGCACAGATACGCAGTATTTT
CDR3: CASSAGTGGTDTQYF

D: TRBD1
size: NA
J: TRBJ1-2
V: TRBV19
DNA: TGTGCCAGTAGTATGGGACAGGTTAACTATGGCTACACCTTC
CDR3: CASSMGQVNYGYTF

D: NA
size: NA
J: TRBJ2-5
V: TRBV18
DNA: TGTGCCAGCTCACCTCGGGACTCAGAGACCCAGTACTTC
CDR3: CASSPRDSETQYF

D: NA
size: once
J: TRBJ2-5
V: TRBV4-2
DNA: TGTGCCAGCAGCCGAGAGGACAGCCGTCAAGAGACCCAGTACTTC
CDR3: CASSREDSRQETQYF

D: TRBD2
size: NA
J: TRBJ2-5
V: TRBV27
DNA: TGTGCCAGCAGTAGGGACTATCGAGTCCAAGAGACCCAGTACTTC
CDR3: CASSRDYRVQETQYF

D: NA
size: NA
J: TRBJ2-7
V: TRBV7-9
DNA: TGTGCCAGCAGCTTGGGATCGGGGGAAAGTCTCGGTCGGTACTTC
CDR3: CASSLGSGESLGRYF

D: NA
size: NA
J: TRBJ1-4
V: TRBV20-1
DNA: TGCAGTGCTAGTCGAGGAACTAATGAAAAACTGTTTTTT
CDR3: CSASRGTNEKLFF

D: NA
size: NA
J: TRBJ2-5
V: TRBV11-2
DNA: TGTGCCAGCAGCGATACAGGGACGGAGACCCAGTACTTC
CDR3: CASSDTGTETQYF

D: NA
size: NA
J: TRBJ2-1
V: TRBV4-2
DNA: TGTGCCAGCAGCCATGACCCAGGCGGGGAGCAGTTCTTC
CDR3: CASSHDPGGEQFF

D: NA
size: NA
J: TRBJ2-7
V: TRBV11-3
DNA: TGTGCCAGCAGCGGTGGGCCTTACTACGAGCAGTACTTC
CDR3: CASSGGPYYEQYF